These T cell receptor beta chains were read from a single sample in a study of CD8 T cells in ankylosing spondylitis. TCRdb re-called the 5' RACE reads through MiXCR, storing one row per CDR3 protein. Of more than 100,000 distinct CDR3 sequences in the sample, 17% were seen once. The material sequenced was blood, either unsorted or a sorted T cell fraction (not recorded which). These receptors were taken from a male donor with ankylosing spondylitis. CDR3s include the opening cysteine and the closing phenylalanine or tryptophan. A D gene is named only where the DNA matches it firmly. A row's size may be missing; if present it is once, few, many or a size class.

len: 16
v_gene: TRBV4-3
j_gene: TRBJ2-3
d_gene: -
abundance: -
CDR3nt: TGCGCCAGCAGCCAAGATATTCCGGATCTCACAGATACGCAGTATTTT
CDR3aa: CASSQDIPDLTDTQYF

len: 17
v_gene: TRBV28
j_gene: TRBJ2-1
d_gene: -
abundance: -
CDR3nt: TGTGCCAGCAGTTTATGGGAAACAGGGTTGGGCTACAATGAGCAGTTCTTC
CDR3aa: CASSLWETGLGYNEQFF

len: 13
v_gene: TRBV6-2/TRBV6-3
j_gene: TRBJ1-1
d_gene: -
abundance: few
CDR3nt: TGTGCCAGCACCGACCCCATGGAGCCTCAAGCTTTCTTT
CDR3aa: CASTDPMEPQAFF

len: 13
v_gene: TRBV27
j_gene: TRBJ1-2
d_gene: TRBD1
abundance: -
CDR3nt: TGTGCCAGCAGGGATCAGGGGGAAGGTGGCTACACCTTC
CDR3aa: CASRDQGEGGYTF

len: 13
v_gene: TRBV28
j_gene: TRBJ2-5
d_gene: -
abundance: -
CDR3nt: TGTGCCAGCAGTTTACGGGGCCAAGAGACCCAGTACTTC
CDR3aa: CASSLRGQETQYF

len: 13
v_gene: TRBV20-1
j_gene: TRBJ2-2
d_gene: -
abundance: few
CDR3nt: TGCAGTGCTAGAGATCTGAGTACCGGGGAGCTGTTTTTT
CDR3aa: CSARDLSTGELFF

len: 17
v_gene: TRBV29-1
j_gene: TRBJ2-1
d_gene: TRBD2
abundance: many
CDR3nt: TGCAGCGTGGCCGGGACTAGCGGAAAAAGCTCCTACAATGAGCAGTTCTTC
CDR3aa: CSVAGTSGKSSYNEQFF

len: 15
v_gene: TRBV6-1
j_gene: TRBJ2-7
d_gene: -
abundance: few
CDR3nt: TGTGCCAGCACCCCAGGAGCGGGCCTCTCCTACGAGCAGTACTTC
CDR3aa: CASTPGAGLSYEQYF

len: 15
v_gene: TRBV11-2
j_gene: TRBJ2-2
d_gene: TRBD1
abundance: -
CDR3nt: TGTGCCAGCAGAGGCGGGACAGGGTACACCGGGGAGCTGTTTTTT
CDR3aa: CASRGGTGYTGELFF

len: 14
v_gene: TRBV29-1
j_gene: TRBJ1-5
d_gene: -
abundance: -
CDR3nt: TGCAGCGTTGATCTGTCGCGCCGGGTACAGCCCCAGCATTTT
CDR3aa: CSVDLSRRVQPQHF

len: 13
v_gene: TRBV10-3
j_gene: TRBJ1-5
d_gene: -
abundance: few
CDR3nt: TGTGCCATCAGTGAGTCGTTAGGTCAGCCCCAGCATTTT
CDR3aa: CAISESLGQPQHF

len: 16
v_gene: TRBV5-1
j_gene: TRBJ2-2
d_gene: -
abundance: -
CDR3nt: TGCGCCAGCAGCTTGGCCGAGGCAGGGGATACCGGGGAGCTGTTTTTT
CDR3aa: CASSLAEAGDTGELFF

len: 15
v_gene: TRBV4-1
j_gene: TRBJ2-7
d_gene: TRBD2
abundance: -
CDR3nt: TGCGCCAGCAGCCCCTGGGGACTAGCCACCTACGAGCAGTACTTC
CDR3aa: CASSPWGLATYEQYF

len: 11
v_gene: TRBV9
j_gene: TRBJ2-7
d_gene: TRBD2
abundance: -
CDR3nt: TGTGCCAGCGGGACTAGCTCCCAACAAGCCTTC
CDR3aa: CASGTSSQQAF